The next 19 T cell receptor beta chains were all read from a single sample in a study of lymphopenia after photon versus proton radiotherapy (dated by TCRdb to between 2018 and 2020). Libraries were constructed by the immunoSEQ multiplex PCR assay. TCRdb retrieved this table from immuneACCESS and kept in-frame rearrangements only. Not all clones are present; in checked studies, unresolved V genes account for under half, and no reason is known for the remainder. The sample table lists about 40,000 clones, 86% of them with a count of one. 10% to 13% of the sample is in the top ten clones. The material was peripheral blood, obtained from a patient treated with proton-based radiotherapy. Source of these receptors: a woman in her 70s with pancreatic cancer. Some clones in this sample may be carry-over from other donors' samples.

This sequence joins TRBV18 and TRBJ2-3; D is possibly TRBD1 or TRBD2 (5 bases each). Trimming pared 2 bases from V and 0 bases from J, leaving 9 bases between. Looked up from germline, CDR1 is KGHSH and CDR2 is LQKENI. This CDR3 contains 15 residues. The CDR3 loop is CASSPGAGSTDTQYF. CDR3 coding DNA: TGTGCCAGCTCACCAGGGGCGGGCAGCACAGATACGCAGTATTTT.

In nucleotides, the CDR3 is TGCGCCAGCAGCGTGGCCGGGACAGATAATCAGCCCCAGCATTTT. It specifies CASSVAGTDNQPQHF. The rearrangement joins TRBV5-1 to TRBJ1-5, with TRBD1 matching over 7 bases. The CDR3 is 15 amino acids. The junction had 8 bases not matched to a gene; V was cut back by 4 bases and J by 4 bases. CDR1 and CDR2 from the germline V gene are SGHRS and YFSETQ. Full variable domain (missing parts from reference TRBV5-1 and TRBJ1-5): KAGVTQTPRYLIKTRGQQVTLSCSPISGHRSVSWYQQTPGQGLQFLFEYFSETQRNKGNFPGRFSGRQFSNSRSEMNVSTLELGDSALYLCASSVAGTDNQPQHFGDGTRLSIL.

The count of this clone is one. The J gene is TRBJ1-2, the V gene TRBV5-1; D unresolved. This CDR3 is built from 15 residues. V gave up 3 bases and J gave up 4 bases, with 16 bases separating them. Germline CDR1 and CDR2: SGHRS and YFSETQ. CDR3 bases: TGCGCCAGCAGCTGGGATCAGGATTCTATCTATGGCTACACCTTC. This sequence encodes CASSWDQDSIYGYTF.

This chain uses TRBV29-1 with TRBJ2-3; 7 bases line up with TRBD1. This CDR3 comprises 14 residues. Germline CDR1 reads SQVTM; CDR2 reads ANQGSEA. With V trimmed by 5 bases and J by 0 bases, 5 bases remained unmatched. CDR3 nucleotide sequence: TGCAGCGTTAACAGGGGACCCAGCACAGATACGCAGTATTTT. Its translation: CSVNRGPSTDTQYF.

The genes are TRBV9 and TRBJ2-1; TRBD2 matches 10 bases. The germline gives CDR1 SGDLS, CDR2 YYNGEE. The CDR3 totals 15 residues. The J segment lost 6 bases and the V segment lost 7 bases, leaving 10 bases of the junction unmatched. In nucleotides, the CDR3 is TGTGCCAGCGGACGGTGGACTAGCGGCATCAATGAGCAGTTCTTC. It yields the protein CASGRWTSGINEQFF.

The CDR3 coding sequence is TGTGCCAGCAGAGGACAGGGGGGGAACACAGATACGCAGTATTTT. Its translation is CASRGQGGNTDTQYF. The chain recombines TRBV28 with TRBJ2-3; 10 bases line up with TRBD1. CDR3 length equals 15 residues. Trimming cost V 6 bases and J 2 bases; bases outside gene matches: 5. The V gene's germline CDR1 is MDHEN and CDR2 SYDVKM.

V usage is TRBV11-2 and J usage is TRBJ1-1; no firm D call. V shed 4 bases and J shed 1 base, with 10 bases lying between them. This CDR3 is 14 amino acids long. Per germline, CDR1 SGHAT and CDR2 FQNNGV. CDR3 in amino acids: CASSSQPRNTEAFF. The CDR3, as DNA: TGTGCCAGCAGCTCCCAACCACGGAACACTGAAGCTTTCTTT.

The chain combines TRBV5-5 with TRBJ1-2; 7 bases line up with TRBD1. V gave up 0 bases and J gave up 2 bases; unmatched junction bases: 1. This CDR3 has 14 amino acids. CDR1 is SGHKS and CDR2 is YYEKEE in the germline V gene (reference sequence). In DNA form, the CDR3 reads TGTGCCAGCAGCTTGGCGGGACAGAACTATGGCTACACCTTC. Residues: CASSLAGQNYGYTF.

CDR3 sequence reads: CASSIRQGSNQPQHF. In nucleotides, the CDR3 is TGTGCCAGTAGTATAAGGCAGGGGAGCAATCAGCCCCAGCATTTT. The J gene is TRBJ1-5, the V gene TRBV19; D perhaps matches TRBD1 (6 bases). The CDR3 sequence is 15 residues long. Per germline, CDR1 LNHDA and CDR2 SQIVND (reference sequence). Trimming cost V 2 bases and J 1 base, with 9 bases left between them.

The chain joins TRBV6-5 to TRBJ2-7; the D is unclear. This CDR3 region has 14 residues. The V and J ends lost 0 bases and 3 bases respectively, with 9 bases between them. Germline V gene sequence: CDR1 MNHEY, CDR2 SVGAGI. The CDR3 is CASSYSGGVYEQYF. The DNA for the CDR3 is TGTGCCAGCAGTTACTCGGGTGGGGTCTACGAGCAGTACTTC.

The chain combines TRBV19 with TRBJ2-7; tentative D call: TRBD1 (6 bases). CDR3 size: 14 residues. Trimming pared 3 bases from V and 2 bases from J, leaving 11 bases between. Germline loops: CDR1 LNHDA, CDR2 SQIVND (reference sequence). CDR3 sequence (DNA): TGTGCCAGTAGTATCCGGGACACAGCCTACGAGCAGTACTTC. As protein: CASSIRDTAYEQYF.

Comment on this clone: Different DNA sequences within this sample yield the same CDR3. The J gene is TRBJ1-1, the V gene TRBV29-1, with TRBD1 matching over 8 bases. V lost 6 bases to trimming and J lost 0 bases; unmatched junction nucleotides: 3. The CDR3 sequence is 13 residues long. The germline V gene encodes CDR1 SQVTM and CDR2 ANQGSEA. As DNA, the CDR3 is TGCAGCGTGGGACAGGCTATGAACACTGAAGCTTTCTTT. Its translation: CSVGQAMNTEAFF.

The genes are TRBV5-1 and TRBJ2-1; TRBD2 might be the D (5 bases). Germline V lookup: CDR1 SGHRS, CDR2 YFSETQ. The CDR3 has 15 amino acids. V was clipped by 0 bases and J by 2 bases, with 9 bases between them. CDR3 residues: CASSLDGIAYNEQFF. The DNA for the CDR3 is TGCGCCAGCAGCTTGGACGGGATTGCCTACAATGAGCAGTTCTTC.

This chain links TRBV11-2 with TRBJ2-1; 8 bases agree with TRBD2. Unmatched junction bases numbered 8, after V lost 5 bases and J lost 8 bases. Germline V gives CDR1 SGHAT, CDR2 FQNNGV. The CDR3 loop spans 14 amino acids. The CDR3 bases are TGTGCCAGCAGCATAGTCGGACTAGCCTATGAGCAGTTCTTC. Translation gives CASSIVGLAYEQFF. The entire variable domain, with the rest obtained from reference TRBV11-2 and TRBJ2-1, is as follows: EAGVAQSPRYKIIEKRQSVAFWCNPISGHATLYWYQQILGQGPKLLIQFQNNGVVDDSQLPKDRFSAERLKGVDSTLKIQPAKLEDSAVYLCASSIVGLAYEQFFGPGTRLTVL.

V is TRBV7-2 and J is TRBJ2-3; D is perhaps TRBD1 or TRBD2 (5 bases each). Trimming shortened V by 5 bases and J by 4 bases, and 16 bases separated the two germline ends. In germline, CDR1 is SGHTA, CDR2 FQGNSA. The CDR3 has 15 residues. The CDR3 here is CASSVLLGAPDTQYF. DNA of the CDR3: TGTGCCAGCAGCGTGTTACTAGGGGCCCCAGATACGCAGTATTTT.

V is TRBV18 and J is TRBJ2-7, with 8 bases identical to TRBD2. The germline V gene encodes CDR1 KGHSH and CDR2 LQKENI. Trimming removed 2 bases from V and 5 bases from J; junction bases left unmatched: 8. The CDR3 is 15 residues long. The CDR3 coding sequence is TGTGCCAGCTCACCAGGGGTAGCGGGGTATAACGAGCAGTACTTC. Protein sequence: CASSPGVAGYNEQYF.

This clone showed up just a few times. CDR3 sequence reads: CASSFIGTEQYF. The CDR3 region has the DNA TGTGCCAGCAGTTTTATAGGGACCGAGCAGTACTTC. This sequence joins TRBV27 and TRBJ2-7; D could derive from TRBD1 or TRBD2 (5 bases each). Trimming cost V 3 bases and J 6 bases, with 9 bases left between them. This CDR3 has 12 amino acids. CDR1 and CDR2 (germline): MNHEY, SMNVEV (reference sequence).

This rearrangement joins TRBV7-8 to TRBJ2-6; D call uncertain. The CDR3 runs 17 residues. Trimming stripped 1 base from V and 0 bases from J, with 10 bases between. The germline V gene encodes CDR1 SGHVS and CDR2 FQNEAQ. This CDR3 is CASSLVGISSGANVLTF. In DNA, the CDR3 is TGTGCCAGCAGCTTAGTCGGTATATCCTCTGGGGCCAACGTCCTGACTTTC. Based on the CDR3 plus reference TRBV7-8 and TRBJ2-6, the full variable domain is GAGVSQSPRYKVAKRGQDVALRCDPISGHVSLFWYQQALGQGPEFLTYFQNEAQLDKSGLPSDRFFAERPEGSVSTLKIQRTQQEDSAVYLCASSLVGISSGANVLTFGAGSRLTVL.

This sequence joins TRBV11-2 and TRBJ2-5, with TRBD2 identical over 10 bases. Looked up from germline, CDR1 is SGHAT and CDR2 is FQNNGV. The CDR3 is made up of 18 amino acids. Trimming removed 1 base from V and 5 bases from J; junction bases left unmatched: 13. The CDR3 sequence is CASSLGGLVLAGLETQYF. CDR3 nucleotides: TGTGCCAGCAGCTTAGGGGGGTTAGTACTAGCGGGACTGGAGACCCAGTACTTC. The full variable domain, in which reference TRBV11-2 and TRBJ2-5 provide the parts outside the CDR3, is EAGVAQSPRYKIIEKRQSVAFWCNPISGHATLYWYQQILGQGPKLLIQFQNNGVVDDSQLPKDRFSAERLKGVDSTLKIQPAKLEDSAVYLCASSLGGLVLAGLETQYFGPGTRLLVL.